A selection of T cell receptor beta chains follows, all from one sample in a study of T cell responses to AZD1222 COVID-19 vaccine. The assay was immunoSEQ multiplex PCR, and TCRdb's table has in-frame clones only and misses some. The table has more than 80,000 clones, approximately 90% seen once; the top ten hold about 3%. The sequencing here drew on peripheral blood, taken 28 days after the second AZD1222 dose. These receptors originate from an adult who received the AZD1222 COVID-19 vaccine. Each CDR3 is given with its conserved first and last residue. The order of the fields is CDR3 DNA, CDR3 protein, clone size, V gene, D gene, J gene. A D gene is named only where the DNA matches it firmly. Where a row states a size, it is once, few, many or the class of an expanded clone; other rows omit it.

TGTGCCAGCAGTTACTCGAATGGGGACCAGCATTTT | CASSYSNGDQHF | . | TRBV6-6 | . | TRBJ1-5
TGTGCCTGGAGTGTGGGGCAGGGAAGGAACATTCAGTACTTC | CAWSVGQGRNIQYF | . | TRBV30 | . | TRBJ2-4
TGTGCCAGCAGCGCGGAGACCTCTTATTCACCCCTCCACTTT | CASSAETSYSPLHF | . | TRBV5-4 | . | TRBJ1-6
TGTGCCAGCGGGACGGGGATGACCCAGTACTTC | CASGTGMTQYF | . | TRBV6-5 | . | TRBJ2-5
TGCGCCAGCAGCTTGAGGGGGAATCAGCCCCAGCATTTT | CASSLRGNQPQHF | . | TRBV5-1 | . | TRBJ1-5
TGTGCCAGCAGCTTGGCCAAAGAAAGTGGTGCGAACACCGGGGAGCTGTTTTTT | CASSLAKESGANTGELFF | . | TRBV5-6 | . | TRBJ2-2
TGTGCCAGCAGCCTTTTAGGGGGGATGAACACTGAAGCTTTCTTT | CASSLLGGMNTEAFF | . | TRBV9 | . | TRBJ1-1
TGTGCCTCGGGACTTACGTACAATGAGCAGTTCTTC | CASGLTYNEQFF | once | TRBV30 | . | TRBJ2-1
TGTGCCAGTAAACAGGACAGAAGTTTGAATCAGCCCCAGCATTTT | CASKQDRSLNQPQHF | . | TRBV19 | . | TRBJ1-5
TGCGCCAGCAGCTCTGGGACAGGAAACAGCATATGGGATGAGCAGTTCTTC | CASSSGTGNSIWDEQFF | . | TRBV5-1 | TRBD1 | TRBJ2-1
TGTGCCAGCAGTTCCCGTAGGGGCCCGGGGAATGAGCAGTTCTTC | CASSSRRGPGNEQFF | . | TRBV27 | . | TRBJ2-1
TGTGCCAGCAGCTCGGACGGACAGGGGACGATAGATGGCTACACCTTC | CASSSDGQGTIDGYTF | . | TRBV5-4 | TRBD1 | TRBJ1-2
TGTGCCAGCAGTGAGCAGGGGGAATCCTACGAGCAGTACTTC | CASSEQGESYEQYF | . | TRBV2 | TRBD1 | TRBJ2-7
TGCGCCAGCAGCCAAGAGAACATCCCAAATGAAAAACTGTTTTTT | CASSQENIPNEKLFF | . | TRBV4-3 | . | TRBJ1-4
TGTGCCAGTAGCCCGACAGGGCGCATGAACACTGAAGCTTTCTTT | CASSPTGRMNTEAFF | . | TRBV19 | TRBD1 | TRBJ1-1
TGTGCCAGCAGCGAGGGATCCTCCAGGAACACTGAAGCTTTCTTT | CASSEGSSRNTEAFF | . | TRBV2 | . | TRBJ1-1
TGTGCCATCAGTGAGTCCCCGGGACAGGGATACAATGAGCAGTTCTTC | CAISESPGQGYNEQFF | once | TRBV10-3 | TRBD1 | TRBJ2-1
TGTCTCTCATCGGAGGGGCCAGGGGCCTCAGCTAACTATGGCTACACCTTC | CLSSEGPGASANYGYTF | few | TRBV5-4 | . | TRBJ1-2
TGTGCCAGCAGTTACCGGGTTACCTACGAGCAGTACTTC | CASSYRVTYEQYF | . | TRBV6-2/TRBV6-3 | . | TRBJ2-7
TGTGCCAGCAGCTTCGGGACAGGCTACAATGAGCAGTTCTTC | CASSFGTGYNEQFF | . | TRBV7-2 | TRBD1 | TRBJ2-1
TGCGCCAGCAGTGGGACGGCCATAGGTGAAAAACTGTTTTTT | CASSGTAIGEKLFF | . | TRBV4-3 | . | TRBJ1-4
TGCGCCAGCAGCTCAGACGACAGGAGCTACGAGCAGTACTTC | CASSSDDRSYEQYF | . | TRBV5-1 | . | TRBJ2-7
TGTGCCAGCAGCTCGGGACAGGGGTGGCACAATCAGCCCCAGCATTTT | CASSSGQGWHNQPQHF | . | TRBV28 | TRBD1 | TRBJ1-5
TGTGCCAGCAGCCCGTGGGACCCTACGAGGTACAATGAGCAGTTCTTC | CASSPWDPTRYNEQFF | . | TRBV7-9 | . | TRBJ2-1
TGTGCCAGCAGGCCAGCCGGGACTAACTATGGCTACACCTTC | CASRPAGTNYGYTF | . | TRBV6-5 | . | TRBJ1-2
TGCGCCAGCAGCCAAGATTATCGAGCGGGGGCCCCCTACAATGAGCAGTTCTTC | CASSQDYRAGAPYNEQFF | once | TRBV4-3 | TRBD2 | TRBJ2-1
TGTGCCAGCAGCTCAGACGGACAACCGAACACTGAAGCTTTCTTT | CASSSDGQPNTEAFF | . | TRBV11-3 | . | TRBJ1-1